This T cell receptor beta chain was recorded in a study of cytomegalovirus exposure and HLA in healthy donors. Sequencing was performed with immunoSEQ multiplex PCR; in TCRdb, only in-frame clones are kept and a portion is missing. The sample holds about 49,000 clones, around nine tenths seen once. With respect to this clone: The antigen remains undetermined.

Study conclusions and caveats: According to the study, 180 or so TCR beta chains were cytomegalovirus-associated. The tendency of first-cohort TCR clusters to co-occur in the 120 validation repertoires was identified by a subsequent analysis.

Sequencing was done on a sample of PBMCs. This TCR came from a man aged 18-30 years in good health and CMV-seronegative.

The CDR3 sequence: CASRSGALDYEQYF. The DNA for the CDR3 is TGTGCCAGCAGGTCGGGAGCCCTCGACTACGAGCAGTACTTC. The chain carries TRBV28 and TRBJ2-7; D is perhaps TRBD2 (6 bases). The ends were cut back, 6 bases at V and 3 bases at J, with 15 bases in the middle. The length of the CDR3 is 14 residues. Germline CDR1 MDHEN, CDR2 SYDVKM.